These T cell receptor beta chains were read from a single sample in a study of CD8+ T cells in alopecia areata. Sequencing used immunoSEQ multiplex PCR; TCRdb keeps in-frame clones, though not all of them. This table holds 120,000 to 150,000 clones, 62% found once. Sequenced sample: CD8+ T cells sorted from blood. The receptors stem from a human donor in good health. The CDR3 runs from the conserved cysteine through the conserved F or W. A D gene is named only where the DNA matches it firmly. Not every row has a clone size; where given, it reads once, few, many or a size class.

d_call j_call v_call clone_size cdr3_nt cdr3_aa
NA TRBJ2-5 TRBV14 few TGTGCCAGCAGCCAACCCAGCAGGGAGACCCAGTACTTC CASSQPSRETQYF
TRBD1 TRBJ2-7 TRBV6-5 NA TGTGCCAGCAGTGGGACAGGGAACTACGAGCAGTACTTC CASSGTGNYEQYF
TRBD2 TRBJ2-7 TRBV9 few TGTGCCAGCAGCCTCTCTAGCGGGAGCCACGAGCAGTACTTC CASSLSSGSHEQYF
NA TRBJ1-1 TRBV6-5 NA TGTGCCAGCAGCCTGTATGGAGGTACTGAAGCTTTCTTT CASSLYGGTEAFF
TRBD2 TRBJ2-7 TRBV4-1 NA TGCGCCAGCAGCCCGACAGGGGGTTTACTAGCGGGAGACGGGTACGAGCAGTACTTC CASSPTGGLLAGDGYEQYF
NA TRBJ2-7 TRBV9 once TGTGCCAGCAGAGCGCCCTTACAGGGCCACCCCATCGAGCAGTACTTC CASRAPLQGHPIEQYF
TRBD2 TRBJ2-7 TRBV27 NA TGTGCCAGCAGTTTATCGACTAGCGGGAGCTACGAGCAGTACTTC CASSLSTSGSYEQYF
NA TRBJ2-7 TRBV14 NA TGTGCCAGCAGCCTAACAGGGGAGGGCTACGAGCAGTACTTC CASSLTGEGYEQYF
NA TRBJ2-6 TRBV11-2 NA TGTGCCAGCAGCTTTTCTGGGGCCAACGTCCTGACTTTC CASSFSGANVLTF
TRBD1 TRBJ2-5 TRBV5-1 NA TGCGCCAGCAGCCCCTGGGGGGACAGGGAGACCCAGTACTTC CASSPWGDRETQYF
NA TRBJ2-1 TRBV6-4 NA TGTGCCAGCAGTGACCGGGACAACAATGAGCAGTTCTTC CASSDRDNNEQFF
TRBD2 TRBJ2-3 TRBV27 few TGTGCCAGCAAACTAGCGGGAGTGACAGATACGCAGTATTTT CASKLAGVTDTQYF
NA TRBJ1-2 TRBV20-1 NA TGCAGTGCTAGGGGGGTGGATGGCTACACCTTC CSARGVDGYTF
TRBD2 TRBJ2-7 TRBV4-1 NA TGCGCCAGCAGCCCCGGTGGGAGGGTCTACGAGCAGTACTTC CASSPGGRVYEQYF
NA TRBJ1-1 TRBV2 few TGTGCCAGCAGTGGCCGTGCTGAAGCTTTCTTT CASSGRAEAFF
NA TRBJ2-1 TRBV5-4 NA TGTGCCAGCAGCTTGGCTAGTTACAATGAGCAGTTCTTC CASSLASYNEQFF
NA TRBJ2-7 TRBV30 NA TGTGCCTGGAGAGAATCCGCAGGGCTCGAGCAGTACTTC CAWRESAGLEQYF
TRBD2 TRBJ2-1 TRBV10-3 NA TGTGCCATCAGTGACGGGACTACCGGTCTCGAGCAGTTCTTC CAISDGTTGLEQFF
NA TRBJ2-5 TRBV19 NA TGTGCCAGTAGTGAAGAGCTTCTCGAGACCCAGTACTTC CASSEELLETQYF
NA TRBJ2-7 TRBV7-9 NA TGTGCCAGCAGCTCTACCCCTTCGGGATACGAGCAGTACTTC CASSSTPSGYEQYF
NA TRBJ2-7 TRBV4-1 NA TGCGCCAGCAGCCCCCAAAGGGCCGTCCTCCACTACGAGCAGTACTTC CASSPQRAVLHYEQYF
NA TRBJ1-1 TRBV6-6 NA TGTGCCAGCATCTTCAACAGCGGAGCTTTCTTT CASIFNSGAFF
NA TRBJ2-7 TRBV27 NA TGTGCCAGCAGTTTATCACCAGTCTCCTACGAGCAGTACTTC CASSLSPVSYEQYF
NA TRBJ1-1 TRBV9 NA TGTGCCAGCAGCGTAGGTGGGGCAAGGTTCTTT CASSVGGARFF
NA TRBJ2-1 TRBV9 NA TGTGCCAGCAGCGTAACAGCTTCTAGCTCCTACAATGAGCAGTTCTTC CASSVTASSSYNEQFF
NA TRBJ2-2 TRBV13 NA TGTGCCAGCAGCCCCACTAGCATCCCAAGGGGCGGGGAGCTGTTTTTT CASSPTSIPRGGELFF
NA TRBJ1-2 TRBV25-1 NA TGTGCCAGCAGCTCCCGGGGTTTCGATGGCTACACCTTC CASSSRGFDGYTF
NA TRBJ2-7 TRBV4-1 NA TGCGCCAGCAGCCAAAGCCAGCACTACGAGCAGTACTTC CASSQSQHYEQYF
NA TRBJ1-1 TRBV11-2 NA TGTGCCAGCAGCTTTGCTCTGAACACTGAAGCTTTCTTT CASSFALNTEAFF
NA TRBJ2-7 TRBV6-5 NA TGTGCCAGCAGTTACGCGGGGCACTCCTACGAGCAGTACTTC CASSYAGHSYEQYF